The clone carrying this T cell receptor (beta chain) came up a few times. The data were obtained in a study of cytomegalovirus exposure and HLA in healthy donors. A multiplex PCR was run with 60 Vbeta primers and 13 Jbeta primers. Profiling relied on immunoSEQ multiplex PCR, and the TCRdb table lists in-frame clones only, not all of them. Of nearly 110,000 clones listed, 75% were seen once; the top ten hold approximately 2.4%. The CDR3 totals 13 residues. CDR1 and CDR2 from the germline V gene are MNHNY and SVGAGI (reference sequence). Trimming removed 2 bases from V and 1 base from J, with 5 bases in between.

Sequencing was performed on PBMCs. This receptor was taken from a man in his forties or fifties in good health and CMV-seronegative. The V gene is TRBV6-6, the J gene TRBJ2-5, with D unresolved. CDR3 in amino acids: CASSYNSQETQYF. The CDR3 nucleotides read TGTGCCAGCAGTTACAACAGCCAAGAGACCCAGTACTTC.